The rows below give T cell receptor beta chains drawn from one sample of a study of T cell changes during pregnancy in multiple sclerosis. Here immunoSEQ multiplex PCR was the method, and the copy in TCRdb shows in-frame clones only, minus some. The repertoire holds approximately 89,000 clones, with approximately 94% as singletons. The specimen comprised peripheral blood, sampled in the third trimester of pregnancy. These receptors were obtained from a female donor with multiple sclerosis, enrolled in a pregnancy study. The CDR3 runs from the conserved cysteine through the conserved F or W. A D gene is named only where the DNA matches it firmly. Some rows have no size entry. The others give once, few or many, or a class for an expanded clone.

d_call,v_call,j_call,clone_size,cdr3_aa,cdr3_nt
TRBD2,TRBV27,TRBJ2-3,NA,CASSLSSTSGRAIDTQYF,TGTGCCAGCAGTTTATCCTCGACTAGCGGGAGGGCTATAGATACGCAGTATTTT
TRBD1,TRBV7-9,TRBJ2-7,NA,CASSSPWQGDSYEQYF,TGTGCCAGCAGCTCCCCATGGCAGGGGGACAGCTACGAGCAGTACTTC
NA,TRBV14,TRBJ2-7,NA,CASSREFYEQYF,TGTGCCAGCAGCCGGGAGTTCTACGAGCAGTACTTC
TRBD1,TRBV29-1,TRBJ1-1,NA,CSVRQGENTEAFF,TGCAGCGTTCGACAGGGGGAAAACACTGAAGCTTTCTTT
TRBD2,TRBV28,TRBJ2-7,NA,CASSRPGTSYEQYF,TGTGCCAGCAGTAGACCCGGGACTAGCTACGAGCAGTACTTC
NA,TRBV20-1,TRBJ2-5,NA,CSARELETQYF,TGCAGTGCCCGGGAATTGGAGACCCAGTACTTC
NA,TRBV14,TRBJ1-3,NA,CASSQAGAFGNTIYF,TGTGCCAGCAGCCAAGCGGGAGCCTTTGGAAACACCATATATTTT
NA,TRBV5-4,TRBJ2-5,once,CASSLDNQETQYF,TGTGCCAGCAGCTTGGACAACCAAGAGACCCAGTACTTC
TRBD2,TRBV11-3,TRBJ2-3,NA,CASSLRSGRTSTDTQYF,TGTGCCAGCAGCTTACGGAGCGGGAGGACTAGCACAGATACGCAGTATTTT
NA,TRBV9,TRBJ2-3,NA,CASSVDGGRGTDTQYF,TGTGCCAGCAGCGTAGACGGTGGGAGGGGGACAGATACGCAGTATTTT
TRBD2,TRBV11-2,TRBJ2-7,NA,CASTRAGSSYEQYF,TGTGCCAGCACCCGAGCGGGGAGCTCCTACGAGCAGTACTTC
TRBD2,TRBV13,TRBJ2-1,NA,CASSLGAGLAGVDEQFF,TGTGCCAGCAGCTTAGGGGCGGGGCTAGCGGGAGTTGATGAGCAGTTCTTC
TRBD1,TRBV29-1,TRBJ2-7,NA,CSGGTEVTEQYF,TGCAGCGGAGGGACAGAGGTTACCGAGCAGTACTTC
TRBD2,TRBV9,TRBJ2-5,NA,CASSVGAGGETQYF,TGTGCCAGCAGCGTAGGGGCGGGAGGGGAGACCCAGTACTTC
NA,TRBV7-9,TRBJ2-7,NA,CASSLPRDYEQYF,TGTGCCAGCAGCCTCCCTCGAGACTACGAGCAGTACTTC